Below, 5 T cell receptor beta chains from the same sample are listed, as sequenced in a study of control samples from healthy donors and cancer patients. Sequenced by immunoSEQ multiplex PCR; TCRdb stores in-frame clones only, minus some. In the table there are approximately 150,000 clones, 80% to 95% of which are singletons. Input material: blood. Receptors were obtained from a woman younger than 45 in good health.

The genes are TRBV30 and TRBJ2-1, with no clear D. Germline assignment: CDR1 GTSNPN and CDR2 SVGIG (reference sequence). V gave up 3 bases and J gave up 8 bases, with 8 bases separating them. This CDR3 has 11 residues. This CDR3 reads CAWSLNHEQFF. The CDR3 DNA follows: TGTGCCTGGAGCCTAAACCATGAGCAGTTCTTC.

V usage is TRBV12-3 or TRBV12-4 and J usage is TRBJ1-1; D gene unclear. This CDR3 is built from 12 residues. V was pared by 4 bases and J by 4 bases, with 7 bases between. CDR3 bases: TGTGCCAGCAGTTCCGAGCTCACTGAAGCTTTCTTT. Protein sequence: CASSSELTEAFF.

The chain combines TRBV4-1 with TRBJ1-1, with TRBD1 as a possible D gene (5 bases). V lost 4 bases and J 2 bases, leaving 11 bases between the germline ends. In germline, CDR1 is MGHRA, CDR2 YSYEKL. The CDR3 consists of 14 residues. The CDR3 protein is CASSPAGVNTEAFF. CDR3 nucleotides: TGCGCCAGCAGCCCGGCGGGGGTCAACACTGAAGCTTTCTTT.

CDR3 protein: CASSRGTGDGYTF. As DNA, the CDR3 is TGTGCCAGCAGCCGCGGGACAGGGGATGGCTACACCTTC. The V and J genes are TRBV5-4 and TRBJ1-2; 10 bases are shared with TRBD1. The J segment lost 6 bases and the V segment lost 4 bases, leaving 3 bases of the junction unmatched. In germline, CDR1 is SGHNT, CDR2 YYREEE (reference sequence). The CDR3 sequence is 13 residues long.

The chain recombines TRBV27 with TRBJ1-5, with D perhaps matching TRBD1 (6 bases). V was clipped by 6 bases and J by 3 bases, with 12 bases between them. Germline V gene data show CDR1 as MNHEY and CDR2 as SMNVEV (reference sequence). This CDR3 comprises 14 residues. The CDR3 here is CASRNQGFNQPQHF. CDR3 nucleotide sequence: TGTGCCAGCAGAAATCAGGGGTTCAATCAGCCCCAGCATTTT.